This TCR beta chain is drawn from a study of CD8 T cells in Susac syndrome. Germline CDR1 is LGHNA and CDR2 is YSLEER. V gave up 3 bases and J gave up 0 bases, with 9 bases separating them. CDR3 size: 14 residues. Random hexamers primed reverse transcription of about 0.45 to 1 ug RNA. An immunoSEQ multiplex PCR amplified TCR beta CDR3 over 54 Vbeta and 13 Jbeta. TCRdb passed the immunoSEQ multiplex PCR reads through MiXCR, listing each CDR3 protein once. The sample has a few hundred thousand distinct CDR3 sequences; about 94% are singletons. TEMRA cells were FACS-enriched, and CD8+ and CD4+ T cells were isolated negatively.

This sequence originates from a human donor with multiple sclerosis. The chain uses TRBV4-3 and TRBJ2-7; no reliable D call. Sequencing was carried out using CD8+ T cells from PBMCs. The CDR3, as DNA: TGCGCCAGCAGCCACAGTTCACTCTCCTACGAGCAGTACTTC. This codes for CASSHSSLSYEQYF.